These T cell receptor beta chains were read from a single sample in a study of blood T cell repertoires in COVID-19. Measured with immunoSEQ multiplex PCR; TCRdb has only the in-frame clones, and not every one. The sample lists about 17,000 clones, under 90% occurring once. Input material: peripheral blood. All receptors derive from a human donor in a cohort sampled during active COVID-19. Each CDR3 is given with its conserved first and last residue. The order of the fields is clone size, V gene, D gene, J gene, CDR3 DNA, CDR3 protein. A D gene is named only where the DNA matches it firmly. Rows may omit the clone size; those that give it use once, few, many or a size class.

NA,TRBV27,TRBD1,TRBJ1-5,TGTGCCAGCAGTCCGCGGGACAGGGGAAAGGGAGGGCCCCAGCATTTT,CASSPRDRGKGGPQHF
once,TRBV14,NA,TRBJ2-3,TGTGCCAGCAGAGGTCAGCTAGAGACAGATACGCAGTATTTT,CASRGQLETDTQYF
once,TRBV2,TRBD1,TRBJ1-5,TGTGCCAGCAGTGGGACGACAGGGAATCAGCCCCAGCATTTT,CASSGTTGNQPQHF
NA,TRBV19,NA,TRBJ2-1,TGTGCCAGTAGTATAGTCCCGGCCCGGGGGCAGTTCTTC,CASSIVPARGQFF
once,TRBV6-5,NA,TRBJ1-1,TGTGCCAGCAGTTTCAGGGGTGAAGCTTTCTTT,CASSFRGEAFF
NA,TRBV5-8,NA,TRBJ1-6,TGTGCCAGCAGTATGGTGGGGGCCAGTGGAAATTCACCCCTCCACTTT,CASSMVGASGNSPLHF
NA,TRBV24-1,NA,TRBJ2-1,TGTGCCACCAGTGATTCCCACAGGGAGAATAGGGATGAGCAGTTCTTC,CATSDSHRENRDEQFF
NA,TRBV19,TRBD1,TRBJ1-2,TGTGCCAGTAGTATAGTGACAGGGGCGATCGGCTACACCTTC,CASSIVTGAIGYTF
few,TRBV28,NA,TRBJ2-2,TGTGCCAGCAGTCCCCGGAACACCGGGGAGCTGTTTTTT,CASSPRNTGELFF
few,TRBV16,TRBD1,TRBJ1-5,TGTGCCAGCAGCCACCACATCGTCCAGGGGGATGAACCCCAGCATTTT,CASSHHIVQGDEPQHF
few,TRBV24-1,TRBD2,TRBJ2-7,TGTGCCACCAGTGCACTAGCGGGAGTAGCCTACGAGCAGTACTTC,CATSALAGVAYEQYF
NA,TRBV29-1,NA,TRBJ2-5,TGCAGCGTTGTACATCAGCGAGGCCAAGAGACCCAGTACTTC,CSVVHQRGQETQYF
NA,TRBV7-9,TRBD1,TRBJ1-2,TGTGCCAGCAGCTCGGGACAGGGAAGCTACACCTTC,CASSSGQGSYTF
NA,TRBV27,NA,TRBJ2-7,TGTGCCAGCAGTTTAGAGGCCACTTACTGGCAAGAGCAGTACTTC,CASSLEATYWQEQYF
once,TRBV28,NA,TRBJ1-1,TGTGCCAGCAGTTTATATAGGCAGACATCGAGCACTGAAGCTTTCTTT,CASSLYRQTSSTEAFF
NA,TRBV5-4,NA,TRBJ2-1,TGTGCCAGCAGCTTGCGGCGCGGGTCGACCTACAATGAGCAGTTCTTC,CASSLRRGSTYNEQFF
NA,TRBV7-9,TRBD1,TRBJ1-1,TGTGCCAGCAGCTTAACAGGGGGATATACTGAAGCTTTCTTT,CASSLTGGYTEAFF
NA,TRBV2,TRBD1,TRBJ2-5,TGTGCCAGCACTTGGGACAGGGCCGGGGAGACCCAGTACTTC,CASTWDRAGETQYF
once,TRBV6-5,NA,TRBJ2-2,TGTGCCAGCTGTCGGGACTTGAACACCGGGGAGCTGTTTTTT,CASCRDLNTGELFF
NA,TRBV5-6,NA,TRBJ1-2,TGTGCCAGCAAGGTGTGGGGAGTCTATGGCTACACCTTC,CASKVWGVYGYTF
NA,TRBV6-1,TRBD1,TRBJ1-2,TGTGCCAGCAGTGAGACGGACAGGGGCTATGGCTACACCTTC,CASSETDRGYGYTF
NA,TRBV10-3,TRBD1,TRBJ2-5,TGTGCCATCAGTGACGGCAGGGGGCATCAAGAGACCCAGTACTTC,CAISDGRGHQETQYF
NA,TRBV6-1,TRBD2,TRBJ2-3,TGTGCCAGCAGTGGAACTAATCCGGGACTACGCACAGATACGCAGTATTTT,CASSGTNPGLRTDTQYF
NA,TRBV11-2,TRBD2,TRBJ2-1,TGTGCCAGCAGCTTGGTTGTGGGACTAGCGGGAGTGGATGAGCAGTTCTTC,CASSLVVGLAGVDEQFF
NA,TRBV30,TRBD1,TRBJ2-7,TGTGCCTGGACCACAGGGGGCCGGATCGTCCACGAGCAGTACTTC,CAWTTGGRIVHEQYF
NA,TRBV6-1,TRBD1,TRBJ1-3,TGTGCCAGCAGTGAGGCAGGGGGAAACGGAAACACCATATATTTT,CASSEAGGNGNTIYF
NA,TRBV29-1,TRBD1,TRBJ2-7,TGCAGCGTTCCGGGACAGGGGATCTACGAGCAGTACTTC,CSVPGQGIYEQYF
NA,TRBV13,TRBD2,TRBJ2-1,TGTGCCAGCAGCCCTGGACTAGCGGACCACAATGAGCAGTTCTTC,CASSPGLADHNEQFF
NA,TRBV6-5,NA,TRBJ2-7,TGTGCCAGCAGCCCCAGCGGGTTAACCTACGAGCAGTACTTC,CASSPSGLTYEQYF
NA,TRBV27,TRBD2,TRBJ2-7,TGTGCCACCAGGAGGACTAGCGGGAGCTCCTACGAGCAGTACTTC,CATRRTSGSSYEQYF
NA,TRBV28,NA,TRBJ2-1,TGTGCCAGCGTTAGGTCCCCGGAGTACAATGAGCAGTTCTTC,CASVRSPEYNEQFF
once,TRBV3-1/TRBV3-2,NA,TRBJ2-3,TGTGCCAGCAGCCAAGAACTAGGCACAGATACGCAGTATTTT,CASSQELGTDTQYF
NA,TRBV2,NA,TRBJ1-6,TGTGCCAGCTCCACGACTGGAGGTTCACCCCTCCACTTT,CASSTTGGSPLHF
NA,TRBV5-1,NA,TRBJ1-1,TGCGCCAGCAGCTCCGCAGGGGTCCGGACTGAAGCTTTCTTT,CASSSAGVRTEAFF
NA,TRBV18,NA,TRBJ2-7,TGTGCCAGCTCACCTCCGAGCTCCCGGGGGGAGCAGTACTTC,CASSPPSSRGEQYF
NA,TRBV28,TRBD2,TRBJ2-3,TGTGCCAGCAGTTTACTTAGGACTAGCGGGAGTACGGATACGCAGTATTTT,CASSLLRTSGSTDTQYF
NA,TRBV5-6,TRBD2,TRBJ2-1,TGTGCCAGCAGCCCGTTAGCGGGAGATAAAAATGAGCAGTTCTTC,CASSPLAGDKNEQFF
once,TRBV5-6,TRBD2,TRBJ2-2,TGTGCCAGCAGCGCCTGGACTAGCGGGAGGACCGGGGAGCTGTTTTTT,CASSAWTSGRTGELFF
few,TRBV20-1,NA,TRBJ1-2,TGCAGTGCTAGTCCCGCGGGGCAGGACTATGGCTACACCTTC,CSASPAGQDYGYTF
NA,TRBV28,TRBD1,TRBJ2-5,TGTGCCAGCAGTCTCAGGGGGCTTGGGCAAGAGACCCAGTACTTC,CASSLRGLGQETQYF
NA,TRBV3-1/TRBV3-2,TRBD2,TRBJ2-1,TGTGCCAGCAGCGGGACTAGCGGTTACAATGAGCAGTTCTTC,CASSGTSGYNEQFF
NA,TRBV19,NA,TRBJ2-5,TGTGCCAGTAGTATACGAGAGACCCAGTACTTC,CASSIRETQYF